The clone carrying this TCR beta chain showed up many times. A universal primer site and UMIs were added as TCR cDNA was made by 5'RACE template switching. TCRdb reprocessed the 5' RACE reads via MiXCR and lists one record per CDR3 protein. The data contain 250,000 to 400,000 distinct CDR3 sequences, roughly 4.3% of them singletons. The CDR3 runs to 12 residues. Trimming took 5 bases from V and 10 from J; bases not matched to a gene: 4. Germline V CDR1 and CDR2: SEHNR, FQNEAQ (reference sequence). The data were taken from a study of T cells after yellow fever vaccination. Across the whole study: Preparation of the low-cell-number fractions used SMART-Seq v4 Ultra Low Input.

V and J are TRBV7-9 and TRBJ1-1; 10 positions agree with TRBD1. Source: PBMCs, taken 15 days after the yellow fever booster vaccination. The sequence derives from a man younger than 35 who received the YFV17D yellow fever vaccine. Here the CDR3 DNA reads TGTGCCAGCAGCCTTGGGGACAGGGGAGCTTTCTTT. Its translation: CASSLGDRGAFF.